The text below deals with one T cell receptor (beta chain). The antigen is not known. Rectal tissue came from one to two pinch biopsies taken at colonoscopy. The source of the sample is a study of pediatric ulcerative colitis. The survey-level immunoSEQ assay was used. Profiling relied on immunoSEQ multiplex PCR, and the TCRdb table lists in-frame clones only, not all of them. This sample has roughly 17,000 clones, with about two thirds found just once. Notes on the study in general: Ulcerative colitis patients shared more blood-rectal clones than controls. Acute severe colitis showed lower rectal diversity from clonal expansions.

The sequenced sample was gut tissue. The receptor was isolated from a girl between 10 and 17 years old with moderate ulcerative colitis.

The DNA of the CDR3 is TGTGCCAGCAGTGCGGGCAGGGGGGAGACCCAGTACTTC. Protein sequence: CASSAGRGETQYF. The chain couples TRBV2 to TRBJ2-5, with 7 positions matching TRBD1. This CDR3 has 13 residues. V shed 4 bases, J shed 5 bases, and the junction held 4 bases outside the gene matches. Germline V lookup: CDR1 SNHLY, CDR2 FYNNEI.